Listed here are 16 T cell receptor beta chains from one sample, sequenced in a study of blood T cell repertoires in COVID-19. This table comes from immunoSEQ multiplex PCR, and its TCRdb copy is limited to in-frame clones, with some not included. This table holds 66,000 or so clones, 86% found once. Sequencing used peripheral blood. All receptors derive from a man aged 45-65 years with active COVID-19.

Only a few counts were recorded for this clone. The chain has TRBV7-2 and TRBJ1-5, with 9 bases matching TRBD1. This CDR3 has 16 residues. Germline V gene lookup returns CDR1 SGHTA and CDR2 FQGNSA. J gave up 2 bases and V 5 bases, and 7 bases lay outside the gene matches. The CDR3 reads CASSPGTGMGNQPQHF. The CDR3 DNA follows: TGTGCCAGCAGCCCCGGGACAGGGATGGGCAATCAGCCCCAGCATTTT.

The chain combines TRBV5-8 with TRBJ2-7, with D possibly matching TRBD2 (6 bases). CDR1 is SGHTS, CDR2 YDEGEE, per germline. The CDR3 contains 14 residues. V lost 1 base to trimming and J lost 3 bases, with 11 bases between them. CDR3 protein: CASSLRWTNYEQYV. DNA for the CDR3: TGTGCCAGCAGCTTGCGATGGACTAACTACGAGCAGTACGTC.

Written as DNA, the CDR3 is TGTGCCAGCAGTGAAGGGACAGGGAATCAGCCCCAGCATTTT. Translated: CASSEGTGNQPQHF. The chain combines TRBV25-1 with TRBJ1-5, with 9 nucleotides matching TRBD1. V lost 2 bases, J lost 4 bases, and 0 bases stayed unmatched. CDR1 is MGHDK, CDR2 SYGVNS, per germline. This CDR3 has 14 amino acids.

This chain uses TRBV7-2 with TRBJ2-1; 12 nucleotides match TRBD2. Trimming removed 5 bases from V and 8 bases from J; junction bases left unmatched: 10. From germline, CDR1 is SGHTA and CDR2 FQGNSA. The CDR3 consists of 16 residues. CDR3 amino acids: CASSLRLAGVADEQFF. The DNA for the CDR3 is TGTGCCAGCAGCCTCCGACTAGCGGGAGTGGCGGATGAGCAGTTCTTC.

This sequence joins TRBV19 and TRBJ2-3; D possibly corresponds to TRBD2 (5 bases). V was clipped by 1 base and J by 0 bases, with 11 bases between them. The germline CDR1 and CDR2 sequences are LNHDA and SQIVND (reference sequence). The CDR3 spans 16 residues. DNA for the CDR3: TGTGCCAGTAGTATAGCGGGGTCGACTAGCACAGATACGCAGTATTTT. Translated, it gives CASSIAGSTSTDTQYF.

The chain carries TRBV6-6 and TRBJ2-1, with 8 positions matching TRBD1. The length of the CDR3 is 15 residues. J gave up 3 bases and V 6 bases, and 7 bases lay outside the gene matches. Germline-derived CDR1 and CDR2 are MNHNY and SVGAGI (reference sequence). The CDR3, as DNA: TGTGCCAGCAGCCCCGGGACAGGAGGCTACAATGAGCAGTTCTTC. Protein: CASSPGTGGYNEQFF.

V gene TRBV18 combines with J gene TRBJ1-1, with a weak D call TRBD1 (5 bases). The CDR3 is 15 residues long. Germline V lookup: CDR1 KGHSH, CDR2 LQKENI. Trimming stripped 0 bases from V and 1 base from J, with 9 bases between. CDR3 DNA: TGTGCCAGCTCACCACCCGGCGGACAGAACACTGAAGCTTTCTTT. It yields the protein CASSPPGGQNTEAFF.

This chain connects TRBV2 to TRBJ2-1; D ambiguous. Germline V gives CDR1 SNHLY, CDR2 FYNNEI. Trimming removed 9 bases from V and 0 bases from J, with 18 bases in between. The CDR3 covers 16 residues. CDR3 in amino acids: CASKSSSSGSYNEQFF. The CDR3 region has the DNA TGTGCCAGTAAAAGCTCTTCCTCGGGCTCCTACAATGAGCAGTTCTTC.

This rearrangement joins TRBV19 to TRBJ1-5; D might be TRBD1 (6 bases). The CDR3 runs 17 residues. Germline CDR1 and CDR2: LNHDA and SQIVND (reference sequence). Deletions cut 3 bases from V and 1 base from J, with 16 bases between. In DNA, the CDR3 is TGTGCCAGTAGTATCCTACAGGGATATCAGAGCAATCAGCCCCAGCATTTT. Protein: CASSILQGYQSNQPQHF.

This clone was detected only a few times. The CDR3 here is CASSPPGGGYGYTF. In nucleotides, the CDR3 is TGTGCCAGCAGTCCACCGGGAGGGGGCTATGGCTACACCTTC. The V gene is TRBV6-6, the J gene TRBJ1-2; tentatively, D is TRBD1 (6 bases). Trimming removed 5 bases at V and 4 bases at J, with 14 bases between. The CDR3 has 14 amino acids. In germline, CDR1 is MNHNY, CDR2 SVGAGI (reference sequence).

The genes are TRBV10-1 and TRBJ2-2; 9 nucleotides line up with TRBD2. The germline V gene encodes CDR1 WNHNN and CDR2 SYGVQD (reference sequence). The CDR3 runs 15 residues. V shed 6 bases, J shed 3 bases, and the junction held 5 bases outside the gene matches. The CDR3 nucleotides are TGCGCCAGCAGCCCGAGACTAGCGGACACCGGGGAGCTGTTTTTT. This translates into CASSPRLADTGELFF.

The chain carries TRBV30 and TRBJ2-1; possible D gene TRBD1, 6 bases. With 8 bases removed from V and 0 bases from J, the gap between germline ends came to 17 bases. The CDR3 sequence is 15 residues long. Germline V gene sequence: CDR1 GTSNPN, CDR2 SVGIG (reference sequence). CDR3 protein: CALLTGISSYNEQFF. In DNA form, the CDR3 reads TGTGCCCTGCTGACAGGAATCAGCTCCTACAATGAGCAGTTCTTC.

The V gene is TRBV5-4, the J gene TRBJ2-7; D might be TRBD1 (6 bases). Germline CDR1 is SGHNT and CDR2 is YYREEE (reference sequence). The CDR3 is made up of 16 amino acids. V was shortened by 0 bases and J by 2 bases, with 15 bases between the two germline ends. CDR3 nucleotides: TGTGCCAGCAGCTTGGCGGGGACAAGAACTCCCTACGAGCAGTACGTC. Translated: CASSLAGTRTPYEQYV.

This clone showed up just a few times. This chain uses TRBV7-7 with TRBJ2-2; TRBD1 aligns across 7 bases. Germline V gives CDR1 SSHAT, CDR2 FNYEAQ (reference sequence). The CDR3 consists of 13 residues. With V trimmed by 5 bases and J by 5 bases, 2 bases remained unmatched. The CDR3 coding sequence is TGTGCCAGCAGCAAGGACAGGACCGGGGAGCTGTTTTTT. Translation gives CASSKDRTGELFF.

In DNA form, the CDR3 reads TGTGCCAGCAGCTTGGCCCTGCCAGGCTATGGCTACACCTTC. It yields the protein CASSLALPGYGYTF. This chain joins TRBV5-4 and TRBJ1-2; D uncertain. In germline, CDR1 is SGHNT, CDR2 YYREEE (reference sequence). The ends were cut back, 0 bases at V and 4 bases at J, with 10 bases in the middle. CDR3 length: 14 amino acids.

This chain joins TRBV5-1 and TRBJ1-4, with D unclear. The CDR3 is 15 amino acids. Trimming shortened V by 0 bases and J by 2 bases, and 8 bases separated the two germline ends. CDR1 SGHRS and CDR2 YFSETQ come from the germline V gene. The CDR3 DNA reads as TGCGCCAGCAGCTTGGCCTCAGCGACTAATGAAAAACTGTTTTTT. Its protein is CASSLASATNEKLFF.